The table lists the clone carrying this T cell receptor beta chain with a few counts. The source of the sample is a study of T cells in Graves' hyperthyroidism and ophthalmopathy. Enrolled ophthalmopathy patients presented with a Clinical Activity Score of at least 3, a NOSPECS grade of at least 4, and disease duration under 3 months. Diagnostic decisions used clinical symptoms, serum thyroxine and TRAb, thyroid ultrasound and orbital computed tomography. TCR beta CDR3 regions were amplified from RNA transcripts. The HTBI primer set was used in a first-round RT-PCR of the TCR CDR3. TCRdb processed the multiplex PCR reads anew with MiXCR; each CDR3 protein has one entry. The table shows over 400,000 distinct CDR3 sequences, with approximately 23% occurring only once. The receptor comes from a woman in her sixties or seventies with Graves' ophthalmopathy. The specimen was blood.

The CDR3 loop reads CASTLSGNQPQHF. The DNA for the CDR3 is TGTGCCAGCACTCTATCGGGCAATCAGCCCCAGCATTTT. J is TRBJ1-5 and V is TRBV12-3 or TRBV12-4; D remains ambiguous. V lost 7 bases to trimming and J lost 2 bases, with 9 bases between them. The length of the CDR3 is 13 residues.